Reported below is one T cell receptor beta chain. Its target is not known. CDR1 and CDR2 from the germline V gene are SGDLS and YYNGEE. J gave up 0 bases and V 4 bases, and 9 bases lay outside the gene matches. The CDR3 totals 16 residues. The data are from a study of cytomegalovirus exposure and HLA in healthy donors. Broader study findings: Productive rates of about 87% or about 30% were seen for most TCR beta V segments in an earlier analysis. Judged likely to be a sequencing artifact was a cluster of highly shared sequence variants. The study put around 180 TCR beta chains on its list as cytomegalovirus-associated. Later analysis placed DRB1 highest and HLA-C lowest in TCR association rates, which differed by HLA locus.

PCR employed 60 Vbeta and 13 Jbeta primers. Libraries were prepared by immunoSEQ multiplex PCR; TCRdb keeps only in-frame clonotypes and omits some of them. The table has about 130,000 clones, about 85% seen once. This clonotype was obtained from a man aged 18 to 35 in good health and CMV-seropositive. The chain links TRBV9 to TRBJ2-7, with 8 bases fitting TRBD2. Source material: PBMCs. Here the CDR3 reads CASSPRGGEGSYEQYF. The CDR3 DNA reads as TGTGCCAGCAGCCCACGGGGGGGCGAGGGCTCCTACGAGCAGTACTTC.